Given below is one T cell receptor beta chain in context. Its antigen is not identified. CD4+ cells yielded CD45RA+ naive and CD45RA-negative memory subsets. The data belong to a study of shared clonotypes between healthy human individuals. Points from the study as a whole: Sorted-subset sequencing was shown by rarefaction to be incomplete despite large depth. The sharing of roughly 5% of naive CD4 clonotypes was seen across a handful of donors. In general, naive subsets displayed greater estimated richness than memory subsets did.

The V and J ends lost 11 bases and 8 bases respectively, with 18 bases between them. The CDR3 is made up of 13 amino acids. CDR1 and CDR2 from the germline V gene are MNHEY and SVGAGI. Sequenced by immunoSEQ multiplex PCR; TCRdb stores in-frame clones only, minus some. This sample has 2 million to 2.5 million clones, with 92% found just once. The sequence was obtained from a man aged 18 to 30 in good health. Some clones in this sample may be carry-over from other donors' samples. The sequenced sample was naive CD4+ T cells from PBMCs. Subset meaning: CD45RA+ positively selected. The V gene is TRBV6-5, the J gene TRBJ1-4, with D possibly TRBD1 on 5 matching bases. In nucleotides, the CDR3 is TGTGCCGTAGCCGGGGGTCCGTACGAAAAACTGTTTTTT. This codes for CAVAGGPYEKLFF.